The rows below give T cell receptor beta chains drawn from one sample of a study of T cell clusters in autoimmune cytopenias. With the multiplex PCR reads reprocessed, TCRdb shows one record per CDR3 protein and no DNA. The sample table sets out thousands of distinct CDR3 sequences. Material: peripheral blood. Receptors originate from a human donor with an autoimmune cytopenia or autoimmune hepatitis (not recorded which). Each CDR3 is given with its conserved first and last residue. The order of the fields is clone size, V gene, J gene, CDR3 protein. Size tells how often a clone was seen (once, few, many) or the class of an expanded clone, and some rows leave it out.

NA	TRBV7-9	TRBJ2-5	CASSDSGVVTQYF
medium-sized	TRBV18	TRBJ1-3	CASSQQGRNTIYF
NA	TRBV18	TRBJ1-4	CASSPRAWTGGTNEKLFF
medium-sized	TRBV6-5	TRBJ2-7	CASREQGTGHSSYEQYF
medium-sized	TRBV6-5	TRBJ1-6	CASSYSGEGNSPLHF
NA	TRBV4-1	TRBJ2-6	CASSQGGASGANVLTF
NA	TRBV6-5	TRBJ2-1	CASRFPGPQFF
medium-sized	TRBV27	TRBJ1-2	CASSFYPGQGSDGYTF
medium-sized	TRBV6-1	TRBJ1-2	CASSESQGFRGYTF
medium-sized	TRBV19	TRBJ2-2	CATLGQSPGELFF